The clone carrying this T cell receptor beta chain appeared a few times. The antigen remains unidentified. Expressed TCRB transcripts got sequenced, as all isolated RNA was reverse transcribed. Using immunoSEQ multiplex PCR, the repertoire was profiled, and TCRdb retains in-frame clones only, with some absent. This table has 550,000 to 850,000 clones, 13% appearing once. The sample comes from a study of beta chain features in type 1 diabetes. In the study overall: Across the samples, some 99 million sorted cells were examined in total. General observations from the study: Type 1 diabetes patients had moderately but significantly shorter TCRB CDR3s in all four CD4+ subsets.

The V gene's germline CDR1 is SNHLY and CDR2 FYNNEI. The CDR3 has 14 amino acids. The trim removed 6 bases at V and 4 bases at J, leaving 7 bases unmatched. The rearrangement links TRBV2 to TRBJ2-3, with 7 bases aligning to TRBD1. Sequencing was performed on naive CD4+ T cells from blood. The clonotype comes from a man aged 18 to 29 with type 1 diabetes. The CDR3 loop reads CASRRQGVSDTQYF. The DNA of the CDR3 is TGTGCCAGCAGGAGACAGGGTGTGTCAGATACGCAGTATTTT.